This T cell receptor beta chain was sequenced in a study of shared clonotypes between healthy human individuals. With respect to this clone: What it binds is not known.

V dropped 0 bases and J dropped 1 base, with 13 bases sitting between them. Germline V gives CDR1 SGHNT, CDR2 YYREEE (reference sequence). The CDR3 runs 16 residues. Whole-study results and caveats: Investigators collected only blood, and repertoires in tissues likely differ.

Sorted-subset replicate PCRs used around 220 ng DNA, around 27,000 T cell genomes. Sequencing was performed with immunoSEQ multiplex PCR; in TCRdb, only in-frame clones are kept and a portion is missing. The repertoire has millions of clones, 95% of them found once; the top ten carry 0.1% to 0.15%. The rearrangement uses TRBV5-4 and TRBJ1-2; TRBD1 is a possible D gene (5 bases). The receptor comes from a man aged 18 to 30 in good health. Sequencing used naive CD4+ T cells sorted from blood. Documented subset: CD45RA+ positively selected. The CDR3 bases are TGTGCCAGCAGCTTGGCCTCAGGGACCCTTAACTATGGCTACACCTTC. Amino acids: CASSLASGTLNYGYTF.